This is a list of T cell receptor beta chains from one sample in a study of CXCR3-negative and CXCR3-positive naive CD8 T cells. TCRdb derives one entry per CDR3 protein from the 5' RACE reads, leaving out DNA. Recorded for this sample: 90,000 to 100,000 distinct CDR3 sequences. The specimen sequenced was naive CXCR3- CD8+ T cells from blood. The source of these receptors is a human donor in good health. Some clones in this sample may be carry-over from other donors' samples. Both conserved end residues are part of each CDR3.

j_call: TRBJ1-5; v_call: TRBV27; cdr3_aa: CASSKDGSYQPQHF
j_call: TRBJ2-2; v_call: TRBV29-1; cdr3_aa: CSVEGWTGGNTGELFF
j_call: TRBJ2-1; v_call: TRBV5-1; cdr3_aa: CASSRAAYSVIASYNEQFF
j_call: TRBJ2-7; v_call: TRBV5-6; cdr3_aa: CASKEGIGSYEQYF
j_call: TRBJ1-1; v_call: TRBV14; cdr3_aa: CASSLRRPNTEAFF
j_call: TRBJ2-1; v_call: TRBV14; cdr3_aa: CASSGLAPFEQFF
j_call: TRBJ2-1; v_call: TRBV27; cdr3_aa: CASNPLAGEPGDEQFF
j_call: TRBJ2-1; v_call: TRBV29-1; cdr3_aa: CSVELAGVNEQFF
j_call: TRBJ1-1; v_call: TRBV11-3; cdr3_aa: CASSLGHHEAFF
j_call: TRBJ2-5; v_call: TRBV28; cdr3_aa: CASSKEGTSGRNQETQYF
j_call: TRBJ2-2; v_call: TRBV3-1; cdr3_aa: CASSQYGTRDTGELFF
j_call: TRBJ1-5; v_call: TRBV28; cdr3_aa: CASSLWGDSLQPQHF
j_call: TRBJ2-7; v_call: TRBV27; cdr3_aa: CASSLGWSSYEQYF
j_call: TRBJ2-5; v_call: TRBV7-3; cdr3_aa: CASSPLTTGEKETQYF
j_call: TRBJ2-3; v_call: TRBV19; cdr3_aa: CATKAPGSSTDTQYF
j_call: TRBJ2-7; v_call: TRBV5-1; cdr3_aa: CASSLNSGPPLEQYF
j_call: TRBJ2-3; v_call: TRBV6-2/TRBV6-3; cdr3_aa: CASSFGGPTDTQYF
j_call: TRBJ2-1; v_call: TRBV27; cdr3_aa: CASSFPGAINEQFF
j_call: TRBJ1-2; v_call: TRBV4-2; cdr3_aa: CASSRREYGYTF
j_call: TRBJ2-1; v_call: TRBV5-6; cdr3_aa: CASSLGTGLYNEQFF
j_call: TRBJ2-5; v_call: TRBV2; cdr3_aa: CASSAGPHETQYF
j_call: TRBJ2-3; v_call: TRBV7-9; cdr3_aa: CASSSTTGTDTQYF
j_call: TRBJ2-7; v_call: TRBV23-1; cdr3_aa: CASRVQLAGAYEQYF
j_call: TRBJ2-3; v_call: TRBV11-2; cdr3_aa: CASSSFFGTDTQYF
j_call: TRBJ2-7; v_call: TRBV29-1; cdr3_aa: CSVEESGLVAF
j_call: TRBJ1-2; v_call: TRBV29-1; cdr3_aa: CSVAGDYGYTF
j_call: TRBJ2-2; v_call: TRBV29-1; cdr3_aa: CSVEGGLAGGPTGELFF